Each of the 26 T cell receptor beta chains below was sequenced from the same sample in a study of spatial heterogeneity in lung cancer. One entry per CDR3 protein, called by TCRdb with MiXCR from the 5' RACE reads. The repertoire holds 95,000 to 130,000 distinct CDR3 sequences, with about 12% as singletons. As for time point: blood at routine non-recurrence follow-up after resection. Unsorted whole RNA of tumor, nontumor lung or frozen PBMC was sequenced. Sequenced material: PBMCs, taken at follow-up. All receptors derive from a male donor with early-stage non-small cell lung cancer.

This chain links TRBV4-1 with TRBJ2-7; 9 bases align to TRBD1. The V gene's germline CDR1 is MGHRA and CDR2 YSYEKL. The J segment lost 5 bases and the V segment lost 1 base, leaving 6 bases of the junction unmatched. This CDR3 comprises 15 residues. The CDR3: CASSQGQGGSNEQYF. Here the CDR3 DNA reads TGCGCCAGCAGCCAAGGACAGGGGGGTTCGAACGAGCAGTACTTC.

This clonotype has a handful of counts. The V gene is TRBV2, the J gene TRBJ1-1, with no clear D. Germline CDR1 reads SNHLY; CDR2 reads FYNNEI. V was clipped by 6 bases and J by 1 base, with 9 bases between them. The CDR3 has 13 amino acids. DNA of the CDR3: TGTGCCAGCAGGCCCACTGAGAACACTGAAGCTTTCTTT. Translating gives CASRPTENTEAFF.

This chain uses TRBV20-1 with TRBJ2-1; 8 positions agree with TRBD2. The CDR3 loop spans 18 amino acids. In germline, CDR1 is DFQATT, CDR2 SNEGSKA (reference sequence). After removal of 0 bases from V and 7 bases from J, the junction contained 17 bases not matched to a gene. CDR3 DNA: TGCAGTGCTAGAGATTTGAGGCTGAGGAGCGGGGGTCGGAATGAGCAGTTCTTC. It is translated as CSARDLRLRSGGRNEQFF.

The table lists this clonotype with a few counts. CDR3 coding DNA: TGTGCCATCAGTTCCGACCCCCGGGACCTAGGGCGTACTAACTATGGCTACACCTTC. This codes for CAISSDPRDLGRTNYGYTF. The V gene is TRBV10-3, the J gene TRBJ1-2; possibly TRBD1 for D (5 bases). The germline V gene has CDR1 ENHRY and CDR2 SYGVKD. Deletions cut 5 bases from V and 0 bases from J, with 25 bases between. The length of the CDR3 is 19 residues.

The chain combines TRBV2 with TRBJ2-3; perhaps TRBD1 as D (5 bases). V dropped 3 bases and J dropped 2 bases, with 12 bases sitting between them. The germline V gene has CDR1 SNHLY and CDR2 FYNNEI. The CDR3 is made up of 15 amino acids. Here the CDR3 DNA reads TGTGCCAGCAGTGACAGGGTTCAAAACACAGATACGCAGTATTTT. Its protein product is CASSDRVQNTDTQYF.

V usage is TRBV24-1 and J usage is TRBJ2-1, with D possibly being TRBD2 (5 bases). V lost 4 bases to trimming and J lost 5 bases, with 11 bases between them. There are 14 residues in the CDR3. Germline CDR1 KGHDR, CDR2 SFDVKD. CDR3 region: CATSEEGGHNEQFF. For the CDR3, the DNA is TGTGCCACCAGTGAAGAGGGCGGCCACAATGAGCAGTTCTTC.

Only a few counts were recorded for this clonotype. The chain uses TRBV24-1 and TRBJ1-4, with 8 positions matching TRBD1. This CDR3 has 18 amino acids. The germline V gene has CDR1 KGHDR and CDR2 SFDVKD. V was pared by 4 bases and J by 0 bases, with 9 bases of the junction left unmatched. The CDR3 nucleotides read TGTGCCACCAGTGACCCTGGGACAGGCCCTCCAACTAATGAAAAACTGTTTTTT. This translates into CATSDPGTGPPTNEKLFF.

This clonotype has ten or more counts. V gene TRBV7-2 combines with J gene TRBJ2-5; 10 nucleotides match TRBD1. With V trimmed by 5 bases and J by 7 bases, 7 bases remained unmatched. CDR3 length: 14 residues. CDR1 and CDR2 (germline): SGHTA, FQGNSA. The chain's CDR3 is CASSEDRGRVTQYF. The CDR3 coding sequence is TGTGCCAGCAGCGAAGACAGGGGGCGTGTGACCCAGTACTTC.

This clonotype has at least ten counts. This chain joins TRBV5-6 and TRBJ2-7; 9 bases align to TRBD1. CDR1 is SGHDT, CDR2 YYEEEE, per germline. With V trimmed by 4 bases and J by 6 bases, 11 bases remained unmatched. The CDR3 is made up of 15 amino acids. CDR3 bases: TGTGCCAGCAGCCCTATCGACAGGGGGGAAACCGAGCAGTACTTC. Residues: CASSPIDRGETEQYF.

This clonotype was counted between two and nine times. The genes are TRBV12-3 or TRBV12-4 and TRBJ2-5; D is possibly TRBD1 (5 bases). V lost 5 bases to trimming and J lost 2 bases, with 12 bases between them. There are 14 residues in the CDR3. The CDR3 nucleotides read TGTGCCAGCAGTCTCCGACAGACTCAAGAGACCCAGTACTTC. The encoded protein is CASSLRQTQETQYF.

This clonotype was seen a few times. The chain couples TRBV28 to TRBJ1-4; 9 bases are shared with TRBD1. Germline V lookup: CDR1 MDHEN, CDR2 SYDVKM. CDR3 length equals 15 residues. V was clipped by 5 bases and J by 8 bases; unmatched bases: 9. CDR3 bases: TGTGCCAGCAGTGGGACAGGGCGCGGGCGCGAAAAACTGTTTTTT. It translates to CASSGTGRGREKLFF.

V and J are TRBV6-5 and TRBJ1-4, with TRBD1 matching over 9 bases. CDR1 is MNHEY, CDR2 SVGAGI, per germline. The CDR3 covers 16 residues. Trimming at V came to 0 bases and at J to 8 bases, leaving 7 bases not matched to a gene. The CDR3 sequence is CASSYSNPGQGEKLFF. Written as DNA, the CDR3 is TGTGCCAGCAGTTACTCAAATCCGGGACAGGGCGAAAAACTGTTTTTT.

A few counts support this clonotype. The rearrangement links TRBV5-5 to TRBJ2-7; D not certain. V was shortened by 4 bases and J by 5 bases, with 13 bases between the two germline ends. The CDR3 length is 13 residues. Germline assignment: CDR1 SGHKS and CDR2 YYEKEE (reference sequence). CDR3 coding DNA: TGTGCCAGCAGCCCCCAGGTCGGGCACGAGCAGTACTTC. Encoded protein: CASSPQVGHEQYF.

This clonotype occurred many times. This chain uses TRBV2 with TRBJ2-5, with D possibly being TRBD1 (6 bases). The germline V and J ends were trimmed by 6 bases and 9 bases, with 11 bases remaining between them. The germline CDR1 and CDR2 sequences are SNHLY and FYNNEI. The CDR3 contains 11 residues. The chain's CDR3 is CASSAGVSQYF. The DNA of the CDR3 is TGTGCCAGCAGCGCAGGGGTTTCCCAGTACTTC.

The gene calls are TRBV10-3 and TRBJ2-3, with D possibly TRBD2 on 6 matching bases. Deletions cut 0 bases from V and 4 bases from J, with 17 bases between. The CDR3 sequence is 17 residues long. Germline CDR1 ENHRY, CDR2 SYGVKD. The DNA of the CDR3 is TGTGCCATCAGTGAGTCGACTCGGGGCGGGGTTGCAGATACGCAGTATTTT. It codes for CAISESTRGGVADTQYF.

This clonotype appeared a few times. The V and J genes are TRBV7-2 and TRBJ1-5, with a possible D match to TRBD1 (5 bases). This CDR3 has 13 residues. V was cut by 5 bases and J by 4 bases, with 9 bases left in between. CDR1 and CDR2 (germline): SGHTA, FQGNSA. As DNA, the CDR3 is TGTGCCAGCAGCCCCTACAGGAATCAGCCCCAGCATTTT. Translated, it gives CASSPYRNQPQHF.

The chain combines TRBV2 with TRBJ1-2; D possibly corresponds to TRBD1 (6 bases). With 8 bases removed from V and 2 bases from J, the gap between germline ends came to 15 bases. The CDR3 is 14 amino acids. Germline assignment: CDR1 SNHLY and CDR2 FYNNEI. The CDR3 here is CASRGLQGNYGYTF. For the CDR3, the DNA is TGTGCCAGCCGGGGGCTACAGGGAAACTATGGCTACACCTTC.

This clonotype was counted between two and nine times. The rearrangement joins TRBV12-3 or TRBV12-4 to TRBJ2-1; D unclear. The CDR3 extends over 13 amino acids. Trimming shortened V by 6 bases and J by 5 bases, and 11 bases separated the two germline ends. The DNA for the CDR3 is TGTGCCAGCAGACTACAGATAGACAATGAGCAGTTCTTC. Its translation: CASRLQIDNEQFF.

This clonotype has only a few counts. The chain combines TRBV5-4 with TRBJ2-1; 8 nucleotides agree with TRBD2. This CDR3 is 15 amino acids long. The junction had 10 bases not matched to a gene; V was cut back by 5 bases and J by 6 bases. Looked up from germline, CDR1 is SGHNT and CDR2 is YYREEE (reference sequence). The CDR3 DNA sequence: TGTGCCAGCAGGCGAGGGCGGGGGGCCTCCAATGAGCAGTTCTTC. Its protein is CASRRGRGASNEQFF.

This clonotype was observed a handful of times. The chain recombines TRBV28 with TRBJ1-1; D unclear. Looked up from germline, CDR1 is MDHEN and CDR2 is SYDVKM. The CDR3 is 14 amino acids. The ends were cut back, 4 bases at V and 4 bases at J, with 13 bases in the middle. In DNA, the CDR3 is TGTGCCAGCAGTTCAACGACGGTACGCACTGAAGCTTTCTTT. This sequence encodes CASSSTTVRTEAFF.

The V call is TRBV12-3 or TRBV12-4, the J call TRBJ1-2; D gene unclear. CDR3 length: 13 amino acids. Trimming stripped 6 bases from V and 4 bases from J, with 12 bases between. CDR3 nucleotides: TGTGCCAGCAGACGTTATAGCACCTATGGCTACACCTTC. Amino acids: CASRRYSTYGYTF.

DNA for the CDR3: TGTGCCAGCAGCTTATCGGGGGCGATCTACGAGCAGTACTTC. This codes for CASSLSGAIYEQYF. V usage is TRBV7-2 and J usage is TRBJ2-7; either TRBD1 or TRBD2 may fit D (6 bases each). V lost 2 bases, J lost 3 bases, and 11 bases lay in between. The CDR3 totals 14 residues. CDR1 is SGHTA and CDR2 is FQGNSA in the germline V gene.

This clonotype was counted a few times. The chain links TRBV24-1 to TRBJ2-3; unclear D gene. Per germline, CDR1 KGHDR and CDR2 SFDVKD. The CDR3 totals 11 residues. Trimming removed 5 bases at V and 7 bases at J, with 6 bases between. The CDR3 loop reads CATSGANTQYF. DNA of the CDR3: TGTGCCACCAGTGGGGCAAATACGCAGTATTTT.

The chain combines TRBV7-9 with TRBJ1-2; no definite D call. V lost 1 base and J 0 bases, leaving 6 bases between the germline ends. Germline loops: CDR1 SEHNR, CDR2 FQNEAQ (reference sequence). The CDR3 sequence is 14 residues long. The CDR3 loop is CASSLVRTNYGYTF. The CDR3 DNA reads as TGTGCCAGCAGCTTAGTTCGGACTAACTATGGCTACACCTTC.

The rearrangement links TRBV10-3 to TRBJ1-1; D is uncertain. Trimming cost V 0 bases and J 5 bases, with 4 bases left between them. CDR3 length equals 12 residues. Germline V gives CDR1 ENHRY, CDR2 SYGVKD. Here the CDR3 reads CAISESRTEAFF. CDR3 in DNA: TGTGCCATCAGTGAGTCGCGGACTGAAGCTTTCTTT.

Of note for this clonotype: The junction differs from germline at one of its ends, possibly a read error. This chain uses TRBV9 with TRBJ1-1, with D unresolved. Germline V gene data show CDR1 as SGDLS and CDR2 as YYNGEE. The CDR3 extends over 13 amino acids. For the CDR3, the DNA is TGTACCAGCAGCGGAACTTTGTGGGGTGAAGCTTTCTTT. It is translated as CTSSGTLWGEAFF.